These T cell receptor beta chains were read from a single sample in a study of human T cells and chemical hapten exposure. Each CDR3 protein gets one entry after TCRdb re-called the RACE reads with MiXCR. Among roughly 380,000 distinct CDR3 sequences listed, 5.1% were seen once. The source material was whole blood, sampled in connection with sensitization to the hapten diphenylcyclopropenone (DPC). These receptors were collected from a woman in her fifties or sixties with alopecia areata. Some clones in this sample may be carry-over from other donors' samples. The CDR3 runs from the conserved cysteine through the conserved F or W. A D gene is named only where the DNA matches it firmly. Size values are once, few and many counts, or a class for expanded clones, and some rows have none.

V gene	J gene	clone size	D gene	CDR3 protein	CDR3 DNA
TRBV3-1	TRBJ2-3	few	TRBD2	CASSQLAGGVTDTQYF	TGTGCCAGCAGCCAGCTAGCGGGGGGCGTCACAGATACGCAGTATTTT
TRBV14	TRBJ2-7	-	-	CASSLGHIYEQYF	TGTGCCAGCAGCCTGGGACACATCTACGAGCAGTACTTC
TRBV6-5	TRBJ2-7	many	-	CASSYTGPPTYEQYF	TGTGCCAGCAGTTACACGGGGCCCCCTACCTACGAGCAGTACTTC
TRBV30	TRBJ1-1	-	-	CAWRGAREAFF	TGTGCCTGGAGAGGGGCCCGAGAGGCTTTCTTT
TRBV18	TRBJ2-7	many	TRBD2	CASSPPGLAGMEQYF	TGTGCCAGCTCACCACCGGGACTAGCGGGAATGGAGCAGTACTTC
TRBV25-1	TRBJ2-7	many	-	CASSDGIEQYF	TGTGCCAGCAGTGATGGGATCGAGCAGTACTTC
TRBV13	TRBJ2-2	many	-	CASSLGSGNTGELFF	TGTGCCAGCAGCTTAGGGTCCGGGAACACCGGGGAGCTGTTTTTT
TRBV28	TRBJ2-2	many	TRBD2	CASAEQSGSRELFF	TGTGCCAGCGCCGAGCAGAGCGGGAGCCGGGAGCTGTTTTTT
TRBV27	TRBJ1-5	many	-	CASSFRGFQPQHF	TGTGCCAGCAGTTTTCGAGGGTTTCAGCCCCAGCATTTT
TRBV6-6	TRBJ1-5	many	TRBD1	CASRWTGTNQPQHF	TGTGCCAGCAGGTGGACAGGGACCAATCAGCCCCAGCATTTT
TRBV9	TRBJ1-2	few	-	CASSVVSEHGYTF	TGTGCCAGCAGCGTAGTGTCGGAACATGGCTACACCTTC
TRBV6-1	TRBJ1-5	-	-	CASSEDRGSPQHF	TGTGCCAGCAGTGAAGACCGGGGATCGCCCCAGCATTTT
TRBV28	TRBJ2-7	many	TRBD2	CASGTSGNYEQYF	TGTGCCAGCGGGACTAGCGGCAACTACGAGCAGTACTTC
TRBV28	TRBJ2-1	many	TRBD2	CASSSWREVSYNEQFF	TGTGCCAGCAGTTCGTGGCGGGAGGTTAGCTACAATGAGCAGTTCTTC
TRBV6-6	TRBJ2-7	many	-	CASSPYLRQTTISYEQYF	TGTGCCAGCAGCCCCTACTTGAGACAGACCACCATCTCCTACGAGCAGTACTTC
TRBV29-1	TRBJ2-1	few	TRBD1	CSVGGQGSYNEQFF	TGCAGCGTTGGCGGACAGGGTTCCTACAATGAGCAGTTCTTC
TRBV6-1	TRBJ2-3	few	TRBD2	CASQAGVADTQYF	TGTGCCAGCCAAGCGGGAGTGGCAGATACGCAGTATTTT
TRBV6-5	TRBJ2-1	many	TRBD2	CASSYLSGGSYNEQFF	TGTGCCAGCAGTTACCTGAGCGGGGGCTCCTACAATGAGCAGTTCTTC
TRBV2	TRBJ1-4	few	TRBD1	CASKRDRTNEKLFF	TGTGCCAGTAAACGGGACAGGACTAATGAAAAACTGTTTTTT
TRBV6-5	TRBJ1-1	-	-	CASETGTGSEAFF	TGTGCCAGCGAAACCGGGACGGGGTCTGAAGCTTTCTTT
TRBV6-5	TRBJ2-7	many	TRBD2	CASTSNGGFEQYF	TGTGCCTCCACGTCGAACGGGGGGTTCGAGCAGTACTTC
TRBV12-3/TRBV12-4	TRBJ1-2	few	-	CASSPGRRVAYGYTF	TGTGCCAGCAGCCCCGGCCGGAGGGTAGCCTATGGCTACACCTTC
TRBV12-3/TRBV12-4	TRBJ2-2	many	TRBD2	CASSFSSGGAHGELFF	TGTGCCAGCAGTTTCTCTAGCGGGGGGGCCCACGGGGAGCTGTTTTTT
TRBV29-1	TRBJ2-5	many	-	CSVFQETQYF	TGCAGCGTTTTCCAAGAGACCCAGTACTTC
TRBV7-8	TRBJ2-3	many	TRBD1	CASSLLGQGLKDTQYF	TGTGCCAGCAGCTTACTGGGACAGGGGTTGAAAGATACGCAGTATTTT
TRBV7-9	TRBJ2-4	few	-	CASSAVRRAKNIQYF	TGTGCCAGCAGCGCCGTTAGACGAGCCAAAAACATTCAGTACTTC